A selection of T cell receptor beta chains follows, all from one sample in a study. MiXCR, run by TCRdb on the 5' RACE reads, gives a single entry per CDR3 protein. This sample has 350 to 450 distinct CDR3 sequences, with around 8.4% found just once. The sequenced sample consisted of effector memory T cells from blood PBMCs. These receptors all come from a male donor with HIV. CDR3s include the opening cysteine and the closing phenylalanine or tryptophan. Each record gives: clone size, J gene, V gene, D gene, CDR3 protein, CDR3 DNA. D genes are given only for firm matches. Clone size is stated in some rows and not others, as once, few, many or a class when expanded.

few | TRBJ2-3 | TRBV6-1 | TRBD1 | CASRLQGTTDTQYF | TGTGCCAGCAGACTACAGGGGACCACAGATACGCAGTATTTT
large | TRBJ2-5 | TRBV12-3/TRBV12-4 | - | CASSGGLVETQYF | TGTGCCAGCAGCGGGGGGCTAGTAGAGACCCAGTACTTC
large | TRBJ1-2 | TRBV5-6 | TRBD1 | CASSLGPAGGRYGYTF | TGTGCCAGCAGCTTAGGCCCGGCAGGGGGCCGCTATGGCTACACCTTC
- | TRBJ2-2 | TRBV12-5 | - | CASGSGANTGELFF | TGTGCTAGTGGTTCCGGGGCGAACACCGGGGAGCTGTTTTTT
- | TRBJ1-5 | TRBV6-2/TRBV6-3 | - | CASSYAYNQPQHF | TGTGCCAGCAGTTACGCGTACAATCAGCCCCAGCATTTT
hyperexpanded | TRBJ2-5 | TRBV24-1 | TRBD1 | CATSEPGTGVQETQYF | TGTGCCACCAGTGAGCCCGGGACAGGGGTCCAAGAGACCCAGTACTTC
few | TRBJ1-3 | TRBV30 | - | CAWSVPGIRPSGNTIYF | TGTGCCTGGAGTGTACCGGGCATCCGACCCTCTGGAAACACCATATATTTT
- | TRBJ1-6 | TRBV6-2/TRBV6-3 | - | CASSYSGSRLRNSPLHF | TGTGCCAGCAGTTACTCTGGGTCGCGCTTACGGAATTCACCCCTCCACTTT
few | TRBJ2-3 | TRBV11-1 | - | CASSYLRGRGADTQYF | TGTGCCAGCAGCTATCTCAGGGGCCGGGGCGCAGATACGCAGTATTTT
large | TRBJ1-5 | TRBV6-1 | - | CASSLPGNSNQPQHF | TGTGCCAGCAGTCTACCCGGTAATAGCAATCAGCCCCAGCATTTT
hyperexpanded | TRBJ2-3 | TRBV7-9 | TRBD2 | CASSLGTSGSRTDTQYF | TGTGCCAGCAGCCTCGGGACTAGCGGGTCCCGCACAGATACGCAGTATTTT
few | TRBJ2-7 | TRBV6-6 | - | CAVGGGATYEQYF | TGTGCCGTGGGAGGGGGCGCAACCTACGAGCAGTACTTC
large | TRBJ2-2 | TRBV5-1 | TRBD1 | CASSIRQGEYTGELFF | TGCGCCAGCAGCATAAGACAGGGGGAATATACCGGGGAGCTGTTTTTT
few | TRBJ2-7 | TRBV6-1 | - | CASRRDTGYEQYF | TGTGCCAGCAGGCGGGACACCGGATACGAGCAGTACTTC
large | TRBJ2-7 | TRBV7-6 | - | CASSLGQSDEQYF | TGTGCTAGCAGCCTCGGACAGAGTGACGAGCAGTACTTC
large | TRBJ1-5 | TRBV19 | - | CASALGSNQPQHF | TGTGCCAGCGCCCTGGGGAGCAATCAGCCCCAGCATTTT
large | TRBJ1-4 | TRBV20-1 | TRBD1 | CSAQGGTANEKLFF | TGCAGTGCCCAGGGTGGGACAGCTAATGAAAAACTGTTTTTT
large | TRBJ2-5 | TRBV6-5 | - | CASSHLLTQYF | TGTGCCAGCAGCCACTTGCTGACCCAGTACTTC
hyperexpanded | TRBJ1-6 | TRBV6-4 | TRBD1 | CASMSRHGQGLKALHF | TGTGCCAGCATGTCTCGTCACGGACAGGGTCTGAAGGCCCTCCACTTT
few | TRBJ1-2 | TRBV28 | - | CASSTRPRGYGYTF | TGTGCCAGCAGTACTAGACCGAGGGGCTATGGCTACACCTTC
large | TRBJ1-5 | TRBV2 | - | CASSREVDQPQHF | TGTGCCAGCAGTAGGGAGGTCGATCAGCCCCAGCATTTT
few | TRBJ1-1 | TRBV5-6 | TRBD1 | CASSLFGQGGNTEAFF | TGTGCCAGCAGCTTATTCGGACAGGGAGGGAACACTGAAGCTTTCTTT
- | TRBJ1-1 | TRBV6-5 | - | CASSYSRKAGRGSEAFF | TGTGCCAGCAGTTACTCGAGGAAGGCAGGCCGAGGTTCTGAAGCTTTCTTT
few | TRBJ2-1 | TRBV12-3/TRBV12-4 | TRBD2 | CASRTRHGRSSNEQFF | TGTGCCAGCAGAACCCGTCACGGGAGGAGTTCAAATGAGCAGTTCTTC
large | TRBJ1-6 | TRBV5-4 | TRBD1 | CASSLGGRGPRASPLHF | TGTGCCAGCAGCTTGGGAGGGAGGGGGCCTCGGGCTTCACCCCTCCACTTT
few | TRBJ2-5 | TRBV15 | - | CAIQQTQETQYF | TGTGCGATCCAGCAGACCCAAGAGACCCAGTACTTC
few | TRBJ2-1 | TRBV20-1 | - | CSAGYRDDEQFF | TGCAGTGCTGGTTACCGGGACGATGAGCAGTTCTTC
- | TRBJ1-2 | TRBV28 | - | CASRDNRVVNYGYTF | TGTGCCAGCAGAGATAACAGGGTGGTTAACTATGGCTACACCTTC
large | TRBJ2-7 | TRBV6-1 | - | CASRLGRSSSYEQYF | TGTGCCAGCAGGTTGGGACGCTCGTCCTCCTACGAGCAGTACTTC
few | TRBJ2-1 | TRBV5-1 | TRBD1 | CASSLARGTGIYNEQFF | TGCGCCAGCAGCTTGGCCCGGGGGACAGGGATCTACAATGAGCAGTTCTTC
- | TRBJ2-3 | TRBV6-1 | - | CASSPTGPSGGRRYTDTQYF | TGTGCCAGCAGTCCCACCGGACCTAGTGGAGGAAGGAGGTACACAGATACGCAGTATTTT
- | TRBJ2-1 | TRBV15 | - | CATSSAVNNEQFF | TGTGCCACCAGCAGTGCCGTAAACAATGAGCAGTTCTTC